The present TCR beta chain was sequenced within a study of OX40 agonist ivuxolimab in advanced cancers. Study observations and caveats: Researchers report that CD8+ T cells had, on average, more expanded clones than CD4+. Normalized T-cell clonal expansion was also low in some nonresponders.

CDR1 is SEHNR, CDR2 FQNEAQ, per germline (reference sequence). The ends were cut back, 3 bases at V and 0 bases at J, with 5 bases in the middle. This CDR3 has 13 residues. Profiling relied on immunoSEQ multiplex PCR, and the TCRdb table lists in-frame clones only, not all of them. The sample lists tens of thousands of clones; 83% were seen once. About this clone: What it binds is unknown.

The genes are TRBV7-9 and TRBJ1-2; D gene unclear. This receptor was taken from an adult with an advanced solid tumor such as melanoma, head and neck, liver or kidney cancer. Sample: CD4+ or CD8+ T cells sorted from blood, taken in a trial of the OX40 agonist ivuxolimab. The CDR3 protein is CASSLGPNYGYTF. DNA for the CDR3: TGTGCCAGCAGCTTGGGTCCTAACTATGGCTACACCTTC.